This TCR beta chain was documented in a study of T cells in Graves' hyperthyroidism and ophthalmopathy. This clonotype showed up just a few times. Germline CDR1 MNHEY, CDR2 SVGAGI. The CDR3 is 14 residues long. V was clipped by 0 bases and J by 7 bases, with 12 bases between them. RNA transcripts served as the template for amplifying TCR beta CDR3 regions. Researchers ran a first-round RT-PCR on the TCR CDR3 using the HTBI primer set. One entry per CDR3 protein, called by TCRdb with MiXCR from the multiplex PCR reads. The sample lists 300,000 to 450,000 distinct CDR3 sequences, around 14% seen once, with around a tenth in the top ten.

Source material: blood. The chain combines TRBV6-5 with TRBJ1-2, with D maybe TRBD1 (6 bases). The sequence was obtained from a woman under 30 with Graves' hyperthyroidism. The CDR3 nucleotides read TGTGCCAGCAGTTACTCGGACAGTTCGGGTGGCTACACCTTC. This sequence encodes CASSYSDSSGGYTF.